What follows describes a single T cell receptor beta chain. Its specificity is unknown. The CDR3 runs 16 residues. The V gene end was trimmed by 7 bases and the J gene end by 6 bases; junction bases not matched to a gene: 15. Germline lookup yields CDR1 LGHNA and CDR2 YNFKEQ. Some clones are missing from TCRdb's copy, which holds only in-frame ones; the method was immunoSEQ multiplex PCR. The table records 160,000 or so clones, approximately 87% of them present only once. The sample originates from a study of cytomegalovirus exposure and HLA in healthy donors. Study observations and caveats: Specificity for CMV antigens was confirmed in vitro for a few of the CMV-associated chains.

This TCR was sampled from a woman aged 30 to 39 in good health and CMV-seronegative. This chain joins TRBV4-2 and TRBJ1-2; 9 bases agree with TRBD1. The sequenced material came from PBMCs. The CDR3 loop reads CASKRGWTGEGDGYTF. The CDR3 DNA sequence: TGTGCCAGCAAGCGGGGATGGACAGGGGAAGGGGATGGCTACACCTTC.